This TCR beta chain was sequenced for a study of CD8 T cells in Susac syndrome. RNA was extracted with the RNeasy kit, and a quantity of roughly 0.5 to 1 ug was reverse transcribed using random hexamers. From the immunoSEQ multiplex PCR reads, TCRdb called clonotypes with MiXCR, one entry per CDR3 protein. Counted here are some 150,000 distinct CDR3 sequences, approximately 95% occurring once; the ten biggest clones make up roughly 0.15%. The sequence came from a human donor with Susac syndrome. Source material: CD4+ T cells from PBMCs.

The CDR3 DNA sequence: TGCAGTGCTAGAGATGCCGGGGCTGGGGGCTACACCTTC. Translated, it gives CSARDAGAGGYTF. This chain joins TRBV20-1 and TRBJ1-2; D perhaps matches TRBD1 (5 bases). The germline CDR1 and CDR2 sequences are DFQATT and SNEGSKA (reference sequence). The CDR3 is 13 residues long. Trimming removed 0 bases from V and 8 bases from J, with 13 bases in between.